Below are 22 T cell receptor beta chains sequenced from a single sample in a study of PD-1 blockade in classical Hodgkin lymphoma. TCRdb's copy holds only in-frame clones and misses some; the assay was immunoSEQ multiplex PCR. The sample carries under 3,500 clones, over 75% recorded once. Time point indicated: cycle 4 day 1 (C4D1), after 5 to 7 weeks of nivolumab. All the patients suffered relapse after autologous stem cell transplantation, and brentuximab vedotin exposure differed. From thawed PBMCs, CD8+ T cells were isolated by magnetic negative selection. The sample was CD8+ T cells from blood, taken before the fourth cycle of nivolumab. These receptors came from a human donor with classical Hodgkin lymphoma.

The chain has TRBV4-1 and TRBJ2-2, with 7 positions matching TRBD2. This CDR3 has 16 amino acids. V lost 2 bases, J lost 1 base, and 4 bases stayed unmatched. From germline, CDR1 is MGHRA and CDR2 YSYEKL. CDR3 in amino acids: CASSQSLAVNTGELFF. In nucleotides, the CDR3 is TGCGCCAGCAGCCAATCGCTAGCGGTGAACACCGGGGAGCTGTTTTTT.

The J gene is TRBJ2-1, the V gene TRBV6-5; 9 bases fit TRBD2. Looked up from germline, CDR1 is MNHEY and CDR2 is SVGAGI. The CDR3 is made up of 15 amino acids. The V and J ends lost 6 bases and 4 bases, in that order; junction bases with no gene match: 7. CDR3 nucleotides: TGTGCCAGCAGGAAGACTAGCGGAGTTTACAATGAGCAGTTCTTC. It specifies CASRKTSGVYNEQFF.

The J gene is TRBJ2-7, the V gene TRBV13; 8 nucleotides match TRBD1. J lost 4 bases, V lost 5 bases, and 10 bases had no gene match. CDR3 size: 15 residues. Germline V lookup: CDR1 PRHDT, CDR2 FYEKMQ (reference sequence). The CDR3 nucleotides are TGTGCCAGCAGCCTTTTCGGACAGGGACCTTACGAGCAGTACTTC. It encodes CASSLFGQGPYEQYF.

The chain couples TRBV6-5 to TRBJ1-1; D perhaps matches TRBD1 (6 bases). V was trimmed by 6 bases and J by 5 bases, leaving 10 bases between them. CDR1 is MNHEY and CDR2 is SVGAGI in the germline V gene. The CDR3 spans 12 residues. The CDR3 reads CASRVQGTEAFF. The CDR3 nucleotides are TGTGCCAGCAGGGTTCAGGGGACTGAAGCTTTCTTT.

This rearrangement joins TRBV7-6 to TRBJ2-1; TRBD2 matches at 13 bases. This CDR3 comprises 17 residues. The junction had 8 bases not matched to a gene; V was cut back by 5 bases and J by 4 bases. CDR1 and CDR2 (germline): SGHVS, FNYEAQ. The CDR3 region has the DNA TGTGCCAGCAGCCTCAGGACTAGCGGGAGTATATACAATGAGCAGTTCTTC. Translation gives CASSLRTSGSIYNEQFF.

This chain connects TRBV29-1 to TRBJ1-2; 9 positions agree with TRBD1. This CDR3 comprises 14 residues. V dropped 3 bases and J dropped 4; count of bases not matched to a gene: 6. CDR1 and CDR2 (germline): SQVTM, ANQGSEA. The CDR3 sequence is CSVDFTGGGYGYTF. The CDR3 DNA reads TGCAGCGTTGATTTTACAGGGGGCGGCTATGGCTACACCTTC.

This sequence joins TRBV6-5 and TRBJ2-1, with D tentatively TRBD1 (6 bases). V was shortened by 4 bases and J by 1 base, with 8 bases between the two germline ends. The CDR3 has 14 residues. CDR1 MNHEY and CDR2 SVGAGI come from the germline V gene. CDR3 region: CASSLGGSYNEQFF. CDR3 in DNA: TGTGCCAGCAGTTTAGGGGGATCCTACAATGAGCAGTTCTTC.

The chain is built from TRBV7-9 and TRBJ2-5; the D gene is possibly TRBD1 (6 bases). The J call may be wrong; the DNA end is better matched by TRBJ2-7. The CDR3 runs to 12 residues. Germline values: CDR1 SEHNR, CDR2 FQNEAQ (reference sequence). CDR3 region: CASSRTGYEQYF. The DNA for the CDR3 is TGTGCCAGCAGCCGAACAGGGTACGAGCAGTACTTC.

This chain joins TRBV4-2 and TRBJ2-7, with D tentatively TRBD2 (5 bases). Trimming took off 1 base at V and 0 bases at J, with 16 bases between the two ends. The germline V gene encodes CDR1 LGHNA and CDR2 YNFKEQ. The CDR3 consists of 17 residues. CDR3 region: CASSQGVLAASSYEQYF. CDR3 DNA: TGTGCCAGCAGCCAAGGGGTGCTAGCCGCGAGCTCCTACGAGCAGTACTTC.

The gene calls are TRBV4-2 and TRBJ1-4; maybe TRBD1 (5 bases). CDR3 length equals 15 residues. The V gene's germline CDR1 is LGHNA and CDR2 YNFKEQ. Trimming removed 4 bases from V and 5 bases from J, with 14 bases in between. The CDR3 sequence: CASSPTTANNEKLFF. DNA of the CDR3: TGTGCCAGCAGCCCAACGACAGCAAACAATGAAAAACTGTTTTTT.

This rearrangement joins TRBV5-6 to TRBJ2-1; D not certain. The germline V and J ends were trimmed by 0 bases and 0 bases, with 4 bases remaining between them. From germline, CDR1 is SGHDT and CDR2 YYEEEE. This CDR3 comprises 14 residues. The CDR3 DNA reads as TGTGCCAGCAGCTTGGAATTCTCCTACAATGAGCAGTTCTTC. Encoded protein: CASSLEFSYNEQFF.

The gene calls are TRBV28 and TRBJ1-2; 9 nucleotides match TRBD1. The length of the CDR3 is 16 residues. The germline CDR1 and CDR2 sequences are MDHEN and SYDVKM. The ends lost 4 bases at V and 2 bases at J; junction bases unmatched: 8. CDR3 coding DNA: TGTGCCAGCAGTTCTGAACAGGGGGCGCGGAACTATGGCTACACCTTC. Translating gives CASSSEQGARNYGYTF.

The V gene is TRBV2, the J gene TRBJ1-5; the match to TRBD1 covers 9 bases. V lost 3 bases and J lost 2; bases outside the gene matches: 14. Germline V gives CDR1 SNHLY, CDR2 FYNNEI. This CDR3 is built from 19 residues. CDR3 loop: CASSDPRTGATQGNQPQHF. Here the CDR3 DNA reads TGTGCCAGCAGTGACCCCCGGACAGGGGCCACCCAGGGCAATCAGCCCCAGCATTTT.

The J gene is TRBJ2-7, the V gene TRBV11-3, with TRBD1 identical over 9 bases. Trimming cost V 5 bases and J 0 bases; bases outside gene matches: 5. From germline, CDR1 is SGHNT and CDR2 YENEEA. The CDR3 runs 15 residues. This chain's CDR3 is CASSKDRGYSYEQYF. The CDR3 nucleotides are TGTGCCAGCAGCAAGGACAGGGGATACTCCTACGAGCAGTACTTC.

The V gene is TRBV29-1, the J gene TRBJ2-7; unclear D gene. Germline values: CDR1 SQVTM, CDR2 ANQGSEA. This CDR3 is 15 amino acids long. The ends were cut back, 0 bases at V and 0 bases at J, with 12 bases in the middle. For the CDR3, the DNA is TGCAGCGTTGAAGATCCCGCGACACACTCCTACGAGCAGTACTTC. This codes for CSVEDPATHSYEQYF.

This chain connects TRBV6-4 to TRBJ2-3, with no clear D. In germline, CDR1 is MRHNA, CDR2 SNTAGT. The CDR3 covers 13 residues. The V gene lost 3 bases and the J gene lost 1 base, with 5 bases spanning the gap. CDR3 region: CASSDKGTDTQYF. CDR3 bases: TGTGCCAGCAGTGATAAGGGCACAGATACGCAGTATTTT.

A single count supports this clone. This rearrangement joins TRBV15 to TRBJ2-7; D is unclear. The CDR3 loop spans 14 amino acids. Germline V gene lookup returns CDR1 LNHNV and CDR2 YYDKDF (reference sequence). Deletions cut 4 bases from V and 0 bases from J, with 10 bases between. The CDR3 region is CATSTRKISYEQYF. Here the CDR3 DNA reads TGTGCCACCAGCACAAGGAAGATCTCCTACGAGCAGTACTTC.

This chain connects TRBV9 to TRBJ2-6, with 10 bases fitting TRBD1. The CDR3 consists of 20 residues. V lost 3 bases to trimming and J lost 1 base; unmatched junction nucleotides: 13. Per the germline V gene, CDR1 is SGDLS and CDR2 is YYNGEE. For the CDR3, the DNA is TGTGCCAGCAGCGCCTCCTGGACAGGGGGGTTACTTTCTGGGGCCAACGTCCTGACTTTC. This encodes CASSASWTGGLLSGANVLTF.

The genes are TRBV7-9 and TRBJ2-7, with 7 bases matching TRBD2. Trimming cost V 5 bases and J 7 bases; bases outside gene matches: 8. Germline loops: CDR1 SEHNR, CDR2 FQNEAQ (reference sequence). CDR3 size: 13 residues. The CDR3 DNA follows: TGTGCCAGCAGCCCGGCGCGGGGGAGTGAGCAGTACTTC. Its protein product is CASSPARGSEQYF.

The chain recombines TRBV7-2 with TRBJ2-1, with a weak D call TRBD2 (6 bases). Germline values: CDR1 SGHTA, CDR2 FQGNSA. Trimming left V 5 bases short and J 10 bases short, with 21 bases between. The CDR3 has 15 residues. CDR3 loop: CASSLTGLTNWEQFF. The CDR3 DNA follows: TGTGCCAGCAGCCTGACGGGACTGACAAATTGGGAGCAGTTCTTC.

The chain combines TRBV6-5 with TRBJ1-1; 7 positions match TRBD1. V was pared by 0 bases and J by 1 base, with 2 bases of the junction left unmatched. Germline-derived CDR1 and CDR2 are MNHEY and SVGAGI. This CDR3 is 15 amino acids long. The CDR3 coding sequence is TGTGCCAGCAGTTACTCCGACAGGGAGAACACTGAAGCTTTCTTT. As protein: CASSYSDRENTEAFF.

The chain links TRBV6-4 to TRBJ1-2, with no clear D. V gave up 2 bases and J gave up 4 bases, with 17 bases separating them. In germline, CDR1 is MRHNA, CDR2 SNTAGT. There are 16 residues in the CDR3. The CDR3 loop is CASSDTTATPFYGYTF. The CDR3 bases are TGTGCCAGCAGTGACACCACAGCGACCCCCTTCTATGGCTACACCTTC.